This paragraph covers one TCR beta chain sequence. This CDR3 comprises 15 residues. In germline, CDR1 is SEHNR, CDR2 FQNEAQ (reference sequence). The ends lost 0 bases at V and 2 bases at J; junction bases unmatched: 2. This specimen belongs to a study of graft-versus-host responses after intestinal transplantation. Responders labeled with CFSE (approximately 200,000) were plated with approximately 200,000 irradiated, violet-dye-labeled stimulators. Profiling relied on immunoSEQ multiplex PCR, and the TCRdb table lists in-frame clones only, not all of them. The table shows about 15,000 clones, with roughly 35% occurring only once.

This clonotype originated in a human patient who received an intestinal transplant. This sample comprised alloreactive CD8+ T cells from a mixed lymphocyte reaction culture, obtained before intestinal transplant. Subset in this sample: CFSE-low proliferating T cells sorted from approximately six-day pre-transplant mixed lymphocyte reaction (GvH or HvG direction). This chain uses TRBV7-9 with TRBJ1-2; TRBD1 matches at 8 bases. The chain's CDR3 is CASSLAPGGNYGYTF. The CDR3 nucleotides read TGTGCCAGCAGCTTAGCCCCAGGGGGCAACTATGGCTACACCTTC.